These 15 T cell receptor beta chains were sequenced from one sample in a study of blood T cell repertoires in COVID-19 (dated by TCRdb to about 2020). Library method: the immunoSEQ multiplex PCR assay. TCRdb took over this immuneACCESS table, retaining in-frame rearrangements with V and J assigned. Such tables are incomplete; in checked studies, under half of the missing clones stem from an unresolved V gene, and the remainder is unexplained. Counted in this sample were approximately 250,000 clones; 91% of them appeared once. The ten biggest clones cover around 2.8% of the sample. Input material: PBMCs or T cells enriched from blood (not recorded which). The origin of the receptors is a man aged 40-49 years who had been exposed to COVID-19.

The chain links TRBV11-3 to TRBJ1-4; a possible D gene is TRBD1 (5 bases). Deletions cut 5 bases from V and 8 bases from J, with 15 bases between. CDR3 size: 14 residues. From germline, CDR1 is SGHNT and CDR2 YENEEA. The CDR3 DNA reads as TGTGCCAGCAGCGCCGGGGGAGCGGCGGAAAAACTGTTTTTT. Amino acid sequence: CASSAGGAAEKLFF.

The chain carries TRBV19 and TRBJ2-1, with D possibly being TRBD1 (5 bases). Trimming removed 11 bases at V and 3 bases at J, with 11 bases between. This CDR3 has 12 amino acids. Germline CDR1 reads LNHDA; CDR2 reads SQIVND (reference sequence). The CDR3 protein is CAGKRGYNEQFF. For the CDR3, the DNA is TGTGCCGGTAAAAGGGGCTACAATGAGCAGTTCTTC. The variable domain in full, completed from reference TRBV19 and TRBJ2-1, reads DGGITQSPKYLFRKEGQNVTLSCEQNLNHDAMYWYRQDPGQGLRLIYYSQIVNDFQKGDIAEGYSVSREKKESFPLTVTSAQKNPTAFYLCAGKRGYNEQFFGPGTRLTVL.

This clone has just one count. This sequence joins TRBV19 and TRBJ1-6; possibly TRBD1 for D (6 bases). Per germline, CDR1 LNHDA and CDR2 SQIVND (reference sequence). Between the trimmed V and J ends, which lost 3 bases and 7 bases, there was a span of 10 bases. The CDR3 covers 14 residues. CDR3 bases: TGTGCCAGTAGTATGCAGGGGATGAATTCACCCCTCCACTTT. It encodes CASSMQGMNSPLHF.

The chain carries TRBV19 and TRBJ1-5; 7 bases match TRBD1. Trimming removed 5 bases from V and 9 bases from J; junction bases left unmatched: 10. The germline V gene has CDR1 LNHDA and CDR2 SQIVND (reference sequence). CDR3 size: 14 residues. The DNA of the CDR3 is TGTGCCAGTAGTTTGGGACAGCTGATTGGGCCCCAGCATTTT. It yields the protein CASSLGQLIGPQHF.

This chain uses TRBV6-5 with TRBJ2-5; D is possibly TRBD1 (6 bases). Trimming took off 7 bases at V and 5 bases at J, with 8 bases between the two ends. This CDR3 comprises 11 residues. Germline V gene sequence: CDR1 MNHEY, CDR2 SVGAGI. The CDR3 loop reads CASIQGETQYF. In nucleotides, the CDR3 is TGTGCCAGCATCCAGGGGGAGACCCAGTACTTC.

This chain joins TRBV5-1 and TRBJ1-4; TRBD1 matches at 7 bases. Germline V gene lookup returns CDR1 SGHRS and CDR2 YFSETQ. CDR3 length: 15 residues. After removal of 6 bases from V and 7 bases from J, the junction contained 12 bases not matched to a gene. CDR3 bases: TGCGCCAGCACCCCTCGACAGGGAGAGGGTGAAAAACTGTTTTTT. Translation gives CASTPRQGEGEKLFF.

Written as DNA, the CDR3 is TGTGCCAGCAGTAGACAGGGGGCTAAAGCCGGGGAGCTGTTTTTT. It encodes CASSRQGAKAGELFF. The V call is TRBV28, the J call TRBJ2-2; 10 nucleotides match TRBD1. The CDR3 length is 15 residues. Germline V gene data show CDR1 as MDHEN and CDR2 as SYDVKM. V dropped 5 bases and J dropped 6; count of bases not matched to a gene: 6.

This sequence joins TRBV7-9 and TRBJ1-5; D is unresolved. Between the trimmed V and J ends, which lost 5 bases and 4 bases, there was a span of 9 bases. The germline gives CDR1 SEHNR, CDR2 FQNEAQ (reference sequence). The CDR3 has 13 residues. The CDR3 coding sequence is TGTGCCAGCAGCCCTAGTAGGAATCAGCCCCAGCATTTT. Amino acid sequence: CASSPSRNQPQHF. The whole variable domain, filled in from reference TRBV7-9 and TRBJ1-5, reads DTGVSQNPRHKITKRGQNVTFRCDPISEHNRLYWYRQTLGQGPEFLTYFQNEAQLEKSRLLSDRFSAERPKGSFSTLEIQRTEQGDSAMYLCASSPSRNQPQHFGDGTRLSIL.

The CDR3 sequence: CSVEPGDVAEAFF. The CDR3 nucleotides read TGCAGCGTTGAACCGGGGGACGTCGCTGAAGCTTTCTTT. The chain employs TRBV29-1 and TRBJ1-1; weak D call: TRBD1 (5 bases). V gave up 2 bases and J gave up 6 bases, with 13 bases separating them. This CDR3 is 13 amino acids long. CDR1 is SQVTM, CDR2 ANQGSEA, per germline.

V is TRBV5-1 and J is TRBJ2-4; weak D call: TRBD2 (5 bases). Trimming took 1 base from V and 8 from J, leaving 10 bases between them. Per germline, CDR1 SGHRS and CDR2 YFSETQ. This CDR3 has 13 amino acids. CDR3 sequence reads: CASSLTRLDIQYF. The CDR3 DNA sequence: TGCGCCAGCAGCTTGACTAGATTGGACATTCAGTACTTC. Full variable domain (outside the CDR3, taken from reference TRBV5-1 and TRBJ2-4): KAGVTQTPRYLIKTRGQQVTLSCSPISGHRSVSWYQQTPGQGLQFLFEYFSETQRNKGNFPGRFSGRQFSNSRSEMNVSTLELGDSALYLCASSLTRLDIQYFGAGTRLSVL.

This clone was recorded a few times. The CDR3 DNA is TGTGCCAGCAGCTTAGGCGGGGACAACACTGAAGCTTTCTTT. This translates into CASSLGGDNTEAFF. The V call is TRBV11-3, the J call TRBJ1-1, with D perhaps matching TRBD1 (5 bases). Germline CDR1 is SGHNT and CDR2 is YENEEA. The CDR3 length is 14 residues. Trimming pared 1 base from V and 2 bases from J, leaving 8 bases between.

The genes are TRBV19 and TRBJ1-6, with 9 bases lining up with TRBD1. Germline lookup yields CDR1 LNHDA and CDR2 SQIVND (reference sequence). The junction had 7 bases not matched to a gene; V was cut back by 5 bases and J by 5 bases. This CDR3 region has 16 residues. CDR3 coding DNA: TGTGCCAGTAGTCTACAGGGGGCCCTGAATAATTCACCCCTCCACTTT. It yields the protein CASSLQGALNNSPLHF.

The rearrangement joins TRBV11-2 to TRBJ2-3; 8 nucleotides align to TRBD1. The germline V gene has CDR1 SGHAT and CDR2 FQNNGV. The CDR3 is 13 amino acids. The J segment lost 12 bases and the V segment lost 5 bases, leaving 10 bases of the junction unmatched. The CDR3 sequence: CASSRLSTGAQYF. In DNA form, the CDR3 reads TGTGCCAGCAGCCGTTTATCGACAGGGGCTCAGTATTTT.

V and J are TRBV2 and TRBJ2-3, with D possibly matching TRBD1 (6 bases). CDR1 is SNHLY and CDR2 is FYNNEI in the germline V gene. The V end lost 8 bases, the J end lost 6 bases, and 12 bases lay between the germline ends. The CDR3 sequence is 12 residues long. In DNA form, the CDR3 reads TGTGCCAGCTGGCAGGGGAGCGATACGCAGTATTTT. Its translation is CASWQGSDTQYF. Supplemented by reference TRBV2 and TRBJ2-3, the full variable domain reads EPEVTQTPSHQVTQMGQEVILRCVPISNHLYFYWYRQILGQKVEFLVSFYNNEISEKSEIFDDQFSVERPDGSNFTLKIRSTKLEDSAMYFCASWQGSDTQYFGPGTRLTVL.

The chain couples TRBV5-4 to TRBJ2-5; 8 nucleotides agree with TRBD2. The germline V gene has CDR1 SGHNT and CDR2 YYREEE (reference sequence). V was clipped by 0 bases and J by 3 bases; unmatched bases: 10. CDR3 length equals 17 residues. CDR3 amino acids: CASSLDLRGVIEETQYF. CDR3 in DNA: TGTGCCAGCAGCTTGGATTTGCGGGGGGTAATCGAAGAGACCCAGTACTTC.